This TCR beta chain derives from a study of control samples from healthy donors and cancer patients. The CDR3 covers 14 residues. Trimming cost V 4 bases and J 4 bases, with 12 bases left between them. CDR1 is SGHNT, CDR2 YYREEE, per germline (reference sequence). The repertoire was sequenced with immunoSEQ multiplex PCR; TCRdb's copy has only in-frame clones and lacks some. The sample holds more than 95,000 clones, approximately 83% seen once. V usage is TRBV5-4 and J usage is TRBJ1-3; D perhaps matches TRBD1 (6 bases). Source material: blood. The receptor's source is a woman aged 45-60 years in good health. The CDR3 DNA follows: TGTGCCAGCAGCATACAGGGTTCGGGAAACACCATATATTTT. Translation gives CASSIQGSGNTIYF.